This T cell receptor (beta chain) was obtained from a study of regulatory T cells in long-lasting Graves disease. Germline CDR1 is ENHRY and CDR2 is SYGVKD. This CDR3 region has 15 residues. Trimming cost V 4 bases and J 5 bases, with 15 bases left between them. Arm-PCR of CDR3 regions and iRepertoire HTBI primers were used to build TCR beta libraries. TCRdb redid the calling of the multiplex PCR reads with MiXCR, one entry per CDR3 protein. The sample lists fewer than 350,000 distinct CDR3 sequences, 15% to 20% occurring once. Ten or more counts support this clonotype. The time point denotes: newly diagnosed GD, antithyroid drugs for less than 3 months. Extracted RNA from PBMCs served as the source of the TCR library.

The chain is built from TRBV10-3 and TRBJ2-1, with a possible D match to TRBD2 (5 bases). Sequenced material: peripheral blood mononuclear cells (PBMCs), taken at new diagnosis, from a patient treated with antithyroid drugs. The TCR originated in a female donor with Graves disease. CDR3 protein: CAISVPSNDHNEQFF. DNA of the CDR3: TGTGCCATCAGTGTGCCTAGCAACGACCACAATGAGCAGTTCTTC.